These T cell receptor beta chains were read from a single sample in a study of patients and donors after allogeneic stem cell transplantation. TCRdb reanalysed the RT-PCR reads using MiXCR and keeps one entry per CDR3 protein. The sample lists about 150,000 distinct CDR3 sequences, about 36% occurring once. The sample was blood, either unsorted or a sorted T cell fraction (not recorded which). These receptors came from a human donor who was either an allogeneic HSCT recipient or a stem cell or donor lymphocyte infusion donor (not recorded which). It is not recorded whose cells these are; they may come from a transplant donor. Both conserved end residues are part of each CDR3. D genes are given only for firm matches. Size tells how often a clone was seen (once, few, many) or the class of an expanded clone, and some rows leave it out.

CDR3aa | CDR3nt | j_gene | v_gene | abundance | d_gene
CASSLWGGTNEKLFF | TGTGCCAGCAGCTTATGGGGGGGAACTAATGAAAAACTGTTTTTT | TRBJ1-4 | TRBV7-2 | few | -
CASSAWGSNQPQHF | TGTGCCAGCAGTGCCTGGGGTAGCAATCAGCCCCAGCATTTT | TRBJ1-5 | TRBV6-6 | many | -
CATSVGTTYSPLHF | TGTGCCACTTCGGTAGGGACAACTTATTCACCCCTCCACTTT | TRBJ1-6 | TRBV6-5 | - | -
CASSPRQAPSGNTIYF | TGTGCCAGCAGTCCCAGACAGGCTCCCTCTGGAAACACCATATATTTT | TRBJ1-3 | TRBV12-3/TRBV12-4 | - | -
CASSFSQVNTEAFF | TGTGCCAGCAGTTTTTCGCAGGTGAACACTGAAGCTTTCTTT | TRBJ1-1 | TRBV27 | - | -
CASSPRGGGNEKLFF | TGTGCCAGCAGTCCCCGCGGGGGAGGTAATGAAAAACTGTTTTTT | TRBJ1-4 | TRBV12-3/TRBV12-4 | few | -
CASSPGLAGGRLGNEQFF | TGTGCCAGCAGTCCCGGACTAGCGGGGGGACGACTAGGGAATGAGCAGTTCTTC | TRBJ2-1 | TRBV12-3/TRBV12-4 | - | TRBD2
CASSFGQGPQETQYF | TGTGCCAGCAGTTTTGGACAGGGGCCTCAAGAGACCCAGTACTTC | TRBJ2-5 | TRBV27 | few | TRBD1
CASSLRASASTDTQYF | TGTGCCAGCAGCTTAAGGGCCAGTGCTAGCACAGATACGCAGTATTTT | TRBJ2-3 | TRBV7-6 | - | -
CASSFSRGYRQSNTEAFF | TGTGCCAGCAGCTTCTCTAGGGGCTACCGACAGAGTAACACTGAAGCTTTCTTT | TRBJ1-1 | TRBV13 | - | -
CASSGGQGGNQPQHF | TGTGCCAGCAGCGGCGGACAGGGGGGTAATCAGCCCCAGCATTTT | TRBJ1-5 | TRBV9 | few | TRBD1
CAAWDTEAFF | TGTGCCGCATGGGACACTGAAGCTTTCTTT | TRBJ1-1 | TRBV28 | - | -
CASSPQTITDTQYF | TGCGCCAGCAGCCCTCAAACCATCACAGATACGCAGTATTTT | TRBJ2-3 | TRBV4-3 | - | -
CSARDRGFSNQPQHF | TGCAGTGCTAGAGACAGGGGGTTTAGCAATCAGCCCCAGCATTTT | TRBJ1-5 | TRBV20-1 | few | TRBD1
CASSHRLNEQFF | TGTGCCAGCAGTCACAGGTTAAATGAGCAGTTCTTC | TRBJ2-1 | TRBV6-4 | - | -
CASSEDRRVSPLHF | TGTGCCAGCAGCGAGGACAGGCGGGTTTCACCCCTCCACTTT | TRBJ1-6 | TRBV9 | - | TRBD1
CASSLGPGWGNTIYF | TGTGCCAGCAGTTTAGGCCCGGGCTGGGGAAACACCATATATTTT | TRBJ1-3 | TRBV12-3/TRBV12-4 | few | -
CASSFRGATEAFF | TGTGCCAGCAGTTTTCGGGGCGCCACTGAAGCTTTCTTT | TRBJ1-1 | TRBV27 | - | -
CASSPAGANTEAFF | TGTGCCAGCAGCCCAGCGGGAGCGAACACTGAAGCTTTCTTT | TRBJ1-1 | TRBV7-2 | - | -